The subject of this entry is one TCR beta chain. Its cognate antigen is unknown. The data derive from a study of T cells in Graves' hyperthyroidism and ophthalmopathy. Overall study context: Blood was drawn when the patient was first diagnosed and still untreated.

Authors of the study amplified TCR beta CDR3 regions from RNA transcripts. The HTBI set primed first-round TCR CDR3 RT-PCR. TCRdb reprocessed the multiplex PCR reads with MiXCR, giving one entry per CDR3 protein. The sample lists approximately 600,000 distinct CDR3 sequences; over 12% were seen once. Study results and limitations: Ophthalmopathy was model-predicted a median about 6 months pre-onset. In blood, most of the thyroid clonotypes expanded above 0.001 were also present.

Using more than 7.5 ml of fresh peripheral blood, PBMCs were prepared. Per the germline V gene, CDR1 is LGHNA and CDR2 is YNFKEQ. The ends lost 0 bases at V and 1 base at J; junction bases unmatched: 3. This CDR3 contains 15 residues. The sequenced material came from blood. This chain connects TRBV4-2 to TRBJ2-7; 7 nucleotides match TRBD1. This receptor was identified in a woman aged 40 to 50 with Graves' ophthalmopathy. This CDR3 is CASSQDTGESYEQYF. CDR3 DNA: TGTGCCAGCAGCCAAGATACAGGGGAGTCCTACGAGCAGTACTTC.